These T cell receptor beta chains were read from a single sample in a study of T cell responses to AZD1222 COVID-19 vaccine. Profiled with immunoSEQ multiplex PCR; TCRdb holds only in-frame clones, not every one. The listing contains over 120,000 clones. Sequencing was carried out using peripheral blood. The source of these receptors is an adult in good health. CDR3s include the opening cysteine and the closing phenylalanine or tryptophan. A D gene is named only where the DNA matches it firmly.

V gene	J gene	D gene	CDR3 protein	CDR3 DNA
TRBV21-1	TRBJ1-1	.	CASSGRQGPRNTEAFF	TGTGCCAGCAGCGGACGACAGGGGCCTCGGAACACTGAAGCTTTCTTT
TRBV2	TRBJ1-1	.	CASRTVRNGEAFF	TGTGCCAGTCGGACGGTCCGAAATGGGGAAGCTTTCTTT
TRBV5-1	TRBJ1-2	.	CASSPLQGNYGYTF	TGCGCCAGCAGCCCCCTACAAGGAAACTATGGCTACACCTTC
TRBV3-1/TRBV3-2	TRBJ1-1	TRBD1	CASSQPGQGGTEAFF	TGTGCCAGCAGCCAACCCGGACAGGGCGGCACTGAAGCTTTCTTT
TRBV15	TRBJ2-3	.	CATSRDLQWLGTDTQYF	TGTGCCACCAGCAGAGATCTTCAGTGGTTAGGCACAGATACGCAGTATTTT
TRBV27	TRBJ1-1	TRBD1	CASSLRTGGFTEAFF	TGTGCCAGCAGTTTAAGGACAGGGGGCTTCACTGAAGCTTTCTTT
TRBV6-2/TRBV6-3	TRBJ1-4	TRBD1	CASSSQGAREKLFF	TGTGCCAGCAGCTCGCAGGGGGCGCGTGAAAAACTGTTTTTT
TRBV3-1/TRBV3-2	TRBJ1-5	TRBD1	CASSQDLAGGQPQHF	TGTGCCAGCAGCCAAGATCTGGCAGGGGGACAGCCCCAGCATTTT
TRBV19	TRBJ2-1	.	CASSIGGRMWDEQFF	TGTGCCAGCTCTATTGGGGGGCGGATGTGGGATGAGCAGTTCTTC
TRBV6-2/TRBV6-3	TRBJ1-5	.	CASSYVARGNQPQHF	TGTGCCAGCAGTTATGTGGCCCGGGGTAATCAGCCCCAGCATTTT
TRBV7-8	TRBJ1-5	.	CASSSDGYSNQPQHF	TGTGCCAGCAGCTCAGACGGATATAGCAATCAGCCCCAGCATTTT
TRBV19	TRBJ1-1	.	CATSSDRNTEAFF	TGTGCCACCTCGTCGGACAGGAACACTGAAGCTTTCTTT
TRBV7-8	TRBJ1-1	TRBD1	CASTLREGAAEAFF	TGTGCCAGCACCCTCCGAGAGGGGGCCGCTGAAGCTTTCTTT